This is a list of T cell receptor beta chains from one sample in a study of T cells in Graves' hyperthyroidism and ophthalmopathy. TCRdb called the multiplex PCR reads again in MiXCR, with one record for every CDR3 protein. This sample has hundreds of thousands of distinct CDR3 sequences, with about 17% found just once. The specimen sequenced was blood. The receptors were sampled from a woman aged 50 to 60 with Graves' hyperthyroidism that later progressed to Graves' ophthalmopathy. Both conserved end residues are part of each CDR3. D genes are given only for firm matches. Size is omitted from some rows. Given values are once, few, many or a class for expanded clones.

size,J,V,D,DNA,CDR3
NA,TRBJ1-3,TRBV24-1,NA,TGTGCCACCAAGGGGGTAGAAGGAAACACCATATATTTT,CATKGVEGNTIYF
NA,TRBJ2-2,TRBV6-1,NA,TGTGCCAGCAGTTTGGAGGGGGGGTGGACCGGGGAGCTGTTTTTT,CASSLEGGWTGELFF
NA,TRBJ2-5,TRBV12-3/TRBV12-4,NA,TGTGCCAGCAGTTCGACAGGGCCCCGGGGGGCGACCCAGTACTTC,CASSSTGPRGATQYF
many,TRBJ2-3,TRBV7-2,TRBD2,TGTGCCAGCAGCTTAGATGAGACGGGGGGTTTAGATACGCAGTATTTT,CASSLDETGGLDTQYF
NA,TRBJ1-2,TRBV5-4,NA,TGTGCCAGCAGCTTGGGATCAGGGTTAGATGGCTACACCTTC,CASSLGSGLDGYTF
many,TRBJ1-1,TRBV6-1,NA,TGTGCCACCACGGCCTTTACAGGGACTGAAGCTTTCTTT,CATTAFTGTEAFF
NA,TRBJ1-4,TRBV19,TRBD1,TGTGCCAGTAGTACCTGGGACAGGGTAAATGAAAAACTGTTTTTT,CASSTWDRVNEKLFF
NA,TRBJ1-1,TRBV6-1,NA,TGTGCCAGCAGTCGCCCCGGGGTCACTGAAGCTTTCTTT,CASSRPGVTEAFF
few,TRBJ2-1,TRBV14,NA,TGTGCCAGCAGCCTAGTTGACGGGGGACCATTGCATTTCTTC,CASSLVDGGPLHFF
few,TRBJ2-7,TRBV2,NA,TGTGCCAGCAGTGTAAGTGCCTACGAGCAGTACTTC,CASSVSAYEQYF
NA,TRBJ1-5,TRBV9,NA,TGTGCCAGTAGTACAGGGTCGGAACTTAGCAATCAGCCCCAGCATTTT,CASSTGSELSNQPQHF
many,TRBJ1-5,TRBV12-3/TRBV12-4,NA,TGTGCCAGCAGACCCGCCGGGACACAAAATCAGCCCCAGCATTTT,CASRPAGTQNQPQHF
NA,TRBJ1-2,TRBV19,TRBD1,TGTGCCAGTAGTATAGCTGCGGGACAGGACTATGGCTACACCTTC,CASSIAAGQDYGYTF
NA,TRBJ2-1,TRBV7-8,TRBD2,TGTGCCAGCAGCTTATGGGGGGGGACGACTAATGAGCAGTTCTTC,CASSLWGGTTNEQFF
NA,TRBJ2-1,TRBV14,TRBD2,TGTGCCAGCCGCCCGGCGGGGGGTTACAATGAGCAGTTCTTC,CASRPAGGYNEQFF
NA,TRBJ2-2,TRBV14,TRBD2,TGTGCCAGCAGCCAAGATCTGAGGGCGGGAGCGGGATTACTACAGATAAACACCGGGGAGCTGTTTTTT,CASSQDLRAGAGLLQINTGELFF
many,TRBJ1-1,TRBV12-3/TRBV12-4,TRBD1,TGTGCCAGCACCGTACAGGGGAAGAACACTGAAGCTTTCTTT,CASTVQGKNTEAFF
NA,TRBJ1-1,TRBV4-1,NA,TGCGCCAGCAGCCAGAGGACTCTTGGAGACACTGAAGCTTTCTTT,CASSQRTLGDTEAFF
few,TRBJ2-3,TRBV9,NA,TGTGCCAGCAGCGTATTTCTTAAAGATACGCAGTATTTT,CASSVFLKDTQYF
NA,TRBJ2-5,TRBV20-1,NA,TGCAGTGCGCAGGGGTACCAAGAGACCCAGTACTTC,CSAQGYQETQYF
few,TRBJ2-2,TRBV5-1,NA,TGCGCCAGCAGTATCGTAGGGGCTGACACCGGGGAGCTGTTTTTT,CASSIVGADTGELFF
few,TRBJ2-1,TRBV27,TRBD2,TGTGCCAGCAGTTCTATAGCGGGGACCTCCTACAATGAGCAGTTCTTC,CASSSIAGTSYNEQFF
NA,TRBJ1-6,TRBV27,NA,TGTGCCAGCAGCCCGAAGGGGGGCAATAGTTCACCCCTCCACTTT,CASSPKGGNSSPLHF
NA,TRBJ2-5,TRBV9,NA,TGTGCCAGCAGCGTTGGGACAACCCTCCAAGAGACCCAGTACTTC,CASSVGTTLQETQYF
many,TRBJ2-7,TRBV11-2,NA,TGTGCCAGCAGCTTAATCCCCCCCTACGAGCAGTACTTC,CASSLIPPYEQYF
many,TRBJ1-1,TRBV3-1,NA,TGTGCCAGCAGCCAAGGAAGTTCTGGGACCGAAGCTTTCTTT,CASSQGSSGTEAFF
many,TRBJ1-1,TRBV6-6,NA,TGTGCCAGCAGTTACTCCATTGAAGCTTTCTTT,CASSYSIEAFF
NA,TRBJ2-7,TRBV7-9,TRBD1,TGTGCCAGCAGCCGACGTGGTGGACAGGGACCTACGGAGCAGTACTTC,CASSRRGGQGPTEQYF
many,TRBJ1-4,TRBV7-2,TRBD1,TGTGCCAGCAGCCAACAACAGGGGCGGGAAAAACTGTTTTTT,CASSQQQGREKLFF
many,TRBJ2-3,TRBV20-1,TRBD2,TGCAGTGCTAGTGAAGGACTAGCGATTAACACAGATACGCAGTATTTT,CSASEGLAINTDTQYF
few,TRBJ2-1,TRBV20-1,TRBD2,TGCAGTGCCATCCTAAGACTAGCGGGGGGGCCGCTCAATGAGCAGTTCTTC,CSAILRLAGGPLNEQFF
many,TRBJ2-2,TRBV6-1,NA,TGTGCCAGCAGCCTATGGGCCCATGAGACGAACACCGGGGAGCTGTTTTTT,CASSLWAHETNTGELFF
few,TRBJ2-7,TRBV24-1,NA,TGTGCCACCAGTGATTGGGGTGACGGTGGCTCCTACGAGCAGTACTTC,CATSDWGDGGSYEQYF
many,TRBJ1-5,TRBV30,NA,TGTGCCTCCGCCGGACGGACTGATCAGCCCCAGCATTTT,CASAGRTDQPQHF
few,TRBJ1-3,TRBV18,TRBD1,TGTGCCAGCTCACCAACGACAGGGGCTGGAAACACCATATATTTT,CASSPTTGAGNTIYF
many,TRBJ2-7,TRBV2,TRBD1,TGTGCCACGGACAGGGAGGACTACGAGCAGTACTTC,CATDREDYEQYF
NA,TRBJ1-1,TRBV10-1,TRBD1,TGCGCCAGCAGTGACCACAGGGGGTGGGACACTGAAGCTTTCTTT,CASSDHRGWDTEAFF
NA,TRBJ1-1,TRBV5-1,NA,TGCGCCAGCAGCGCCACACAGGGACCCACTGAAGCTTTCTTT,CASSATQGPTEAFF
NA,TRBJ1-2,TRBV9,NA,TGTGCCAGCAGCGTAGGGGTGCGCTATGGCTACACCTTC,CASSVGVRYGYTF
NA,TRBJ1-4,TRBV5-1,NA,TGCGCCAGCAGCTTGGTCCCGGGGGCTAATGAAAAACTGTTTTTT,CASSLVPGANEKLFF
NA,TRBJ2-6,TRBV3-1,NA,TGTGCCAGCAGCCAAGTGATAGGCAGGCGAGGCTCTGGGGCCAACGTCCTGACTTTC,CASSQVIGRRGSGANVLTF
many,TRBJ2-1,TRBV27,TRBD2,TGTGCCAGCAGAATGCGGGGGGCCACCTACAATGAGCAGTTCTTC,CASRMRGATYNEQFF
many,TRBJ2-5,TRBV9,NA,TGTGCCAGCAGCGTAAGTGGTGGGGTCAAAGAGACCCAGTACTTC,CASSVSGGVKETQYF
NA,TRBJ1-5,TRBV6-1,NA,TGTGCCAGCAGTAACAGCGGGAGCAATCAGCCCCAGCATTTT,CASSNSGSNQPQHF
many,TRBJ2-2,TRBV5-1,NA,TGCGCCAGCAGCTTGGGGCAGGGCACCGGGGAGCTGTTTTTT,CASSLGQGTGELFF
many,TRBJ2-5,TRBV6-1,NA,TGTGCCAGCAGTGCAGGGGCCCTCTCTTGGGAGACCCAGTACTTC,CASSAGALSWETQYF
many,TRBJ1-1,TRBV20-1,NA,TGCAGTGCTAGAGCGGCCTCACAAGCTTTCTTT,CSARAASQAFF
NA,TRBJ2-2,TRBV9,TRBD2,TGTGCCAGCAGCCCCCGGGGGGAGCGGGGGAACACCGGGGAGCTGTTTTTT,CASSPRGERGNTGELFF
NA,TRBJ1-3,TRBV6-5,NA,TGTGCCAGCAGTTACACCGGGTTAAACTCTGGAAACACCATATATTTT,CASSYTGLNSGNTIYF
few,TRBJ1-1,TRBV6-1,NA,TGTGCCAGCAGCTTTGGACGGGGCAGGACTGAAGCTTTCTTT,CASSFGRGRTEAFF
many,TRBJ2-7,TRBV20-1,NA,TGCAGTAGCACCACAGGGAGCCCCTACGAGCAGTACTTC,CSSTTGSPYEQYF
many,TRBJ1-2,TRBV27,NA,TGTGCCAGCAGTTTAGGGGAATCCCACTATGGCTACACCTTC,CASSLGESHYGYTF
few,TRBJ2-1,TRBV20-1,TRBD1,TGCAGTGCTTCCCGGGACAGGGGCTACAATGAGCAGTTCTTC,CSASRDRGYNEQFF
NA,TRBJ1-2,TRBV30,NA,TGTGCCTGGGGCACTTCGGGGAACGGTGGCTACACCTTC,CAWGTSGNGGYTF
once,TRBJ1-1,TRBV20-1,TRBD1,TGCAGTGCTAGGCCGGGACAGACATTGAACACTGAAGCTTTCTTT,CSARPGQTLNTEAFF
few,TRBJ2-3,TRBV3-1,NA,TGTGCCAGCAGCCAAGTGGTCTCATCCCCCCTCCCGGATACGCAGTATTTT,CASSQVVSSPLPDTQYF
few,TRBJ2-2,TRBV12-3/TRBV12-4,NA,TGTGCCAGCAGCTCCGGGCCCTACACAGGGGAGCTGTTTTTT,CASSSGPYTGELFF
many,TRBJ1-5,TRBV3-1,TRBD1,TGTGCCAGCAGCATCGGGACAGGAGATCAGCCCCAGCATTTT,CASSIGTGDQPQHF